This T cell receptor beta chain derives from a study of blood T cells in healthy people across ages. A second PCR of roughly 7 to 11 cycles used a sample-barcoded 5' primer and a J-beta primer mix. From the 5' RACE reads, TCRdb called clonotypes with MiXCR, one entry per CDR3 protein. The data hold about 730,000 distinct CDR3 sequences, with approximately 39% observed a single time. The germline V gene has CDR1 SGHTA and CDR2 FQGNSA. Trimming shortened V by 3 bases and J by 13 bases, and 13 bases separated the two germline ends. The CDR3 extends over 12 amino acids. Researchers isolated at least 6.5 million PBMCs per sample.

This clonotype was obtained from a woman aged 55-69 years in good health. Specimen: blood. The chain uses TRBV7-2 and TRBJ2-4; D remains ambiguous. The CDR3 here is CASSLGAEIQYF. The CDR3 DNA reads as TGTGCCAGCAGCTTGGGCGCGGAGATCCAGTACTTC.